What follows is one T cell receptor beta chain and its context. The antigen is unknown. V lost 5 bases and J lost 5; bases outside the gene matches: 7. This CDR3 has 15 residues. CDR1 SGDLS and CDR2 YYNGEE come from the germline V gene. The table came from immunoSEQ multiplex PCR; TCRdb's copy has only in-frame clones and leaves some out. The sample holds 2 million to 3 million clones, over 85% seen once. These data come from a study of shared clonotypes between healthy human individuals. Regarding the study as a whole: Several donors held 5% to 5.5% of naive CD4 clonotypes in common.

Naive CD4+ cells were CD45RA-selected; the remaining cells were memory. This chain joins TRBV9 and TRBJ2-1, with 10 bases matching TRBD2. This sequence originates from a man between 18 and 29 years old in good health. Some clones in this sample may be carry-over from other donors' samples. Sequenced: naive CD4+ T cells from PBMCs. Subset described: CD45RA+ positively selected. CDR3 in DNA: TGTGCCAGCAGGAAGCTAGCGGGAGTCGACAATGAGCAGTTCTTC. This gives the protein CASRKLAGVDNEQFF. Based on the CDR3 plus reference TRBV9 and TRBJ2-1, the full variable domain is DSGVTQTPKHLITATGQRVTLRCSPRSGDLSVYWYQQSLDQGLQFLIQYYNGEERAKGNILERFSAQQFPDLHSELNLSSLELGDSALYFCASRKLAGVDNEQFFGPGTRLTVL.